The rows below give T cell receptor beta chains drawn from one sample of a study of post-analysis software for immune sequencing data. A single record per CDR3 protein comes from TCRdb applying MiXCR to the PCR reads. The data contain roughly 400,000 distinct CDR3 sequences, approximately 37% of them singletons. The sequenced sample consisted of blood. These receptors were collected from a girl aged 2-10 years with multiple sclerosis. Both conserved end residues are part of each CDR3. A D gene is named only where the DNA matches it firmly. Expanded clones get a size class; other rows say once, few or many, or leave the size out.

>.|14|.|TRBV19|TRBJ2-1
CASSIRTAYNEQFF
TGTGCCAGTAGTATCCGGACGGCCTACAATGAGCAGTTCTTC
>TRBD1|16|many|TRBV30|TRBJ1-5
CAWGPGGTGVNQPQHF
TGTGCCTGGGGTCCGGGGGGGACAGGGGTGAATCAGCCCCAGCATTTT
>.|11|.|TRBV29-1|TRBJ1-4
CSVTTSEKLFF
TGCAGCGTTACTACCTCCGAAAAACTGTTTTTT
>TRBD1|17|many|TRBV27|TRBJ1-2
CASSRTGELLRVYGYTF
TGTGCCAGCAGCCGTACAGGGGAGCTCCTACGGGTCTATGGCTACACCTTC
>TRBD1|15|.|TRBV10-3|TRBJ1-1
CAISWTGGKNTEAFF
TGTGCCATCAGTTGGACAGGGGGGAAGAACACTGAAGCTTTCTTT
>TRBD1|14|.|TRBV7-3|TRBJ2-2
CASSETGYPGELFF
TGTGCCAGCAGCGAGACAGGGTACCCCGGGGAGCTGTTTTTT
>.|14|.|TRBV20-1|TRBJ2-7
CSAAEGPLAGEQYF
TGCAGTGCTGCCGAAGGGCCGCTTGCCGGCGAGCAGTACTTC
>.|15|.|TRBV7-9|TRBJ1-1
CASIDYQGGPTEAFF
TGTGCCAGCATCGATTACCAGGGAGGGCCCACTGAAGCTTTCTTT
>TRBD1|15|.|TRBV2|TRBJ1-2
CASRIQGTEPYGYTF
TGTGCCAGCAGGATCCAAGGGACAGAACCCTATGGCTACACCTTC
>TRBD1|16|few|TRBV29-1|TRBJ2-1
CSVEGGQGGSYNEQFF
TGCAGCGTTGAAGGGGGACAGGGAGGGTCCTACAATGAGCAGTTCTTC
>.|14|few|TRBV29-1|TRBJ2-2
CSVLMQENTGELFF
TGCAGCGTCCTCATGCAGGAGAACACCGGGGAGCTGTTTTTT
>.|12|.|TRBV20-1|TRBJ2-7
CSARADGHEQYF
TGCAGTGCTAGAGCTGATGGCCACGAGCAGTACTTC
>.|14|.|TRBV5-1|TRBJ2-7
CASSLTGEAYEQYF
TGCGCCAGCAGCCTTACGGGGGAGGCCTACGAGCAGTACTTC
>.|16|.|TRBV7-2|TRBJ2-1
CASSLGSAGSYNEQFF
TGTGCCAGCAGCTTAGGGTCGGCAGGCTCCTACAATGAGCAGTTCTTC
>.|13|few|TRBV4-3|TRBJ2-2
CASSPAWGGELFF
TGCGCCAGCAGCCCGGCCTGGGGCGGGGAGCTGTTTTTT
>.|12|.|TRBV6-6|TRBJ2-5
CASSKFEETQYF
TGTGCCAGCAGCAAGTTTGAAGAGACCCAGTACTTC
>.|14|.|TRBV4-1|TRBJ2-1
CASRQQASYNEQFF
TGCGCCAGCCGGCAACAGGCATCCTACAATGAGCAGTTCTTC
>.|20|.|TRBV7-3|TRBJ2-1
CASSLGSGRGSRSSYNEQFF
TGTGCCAGCAGCTTAGGGTCAGGGAGAGGGAGCAGAAGCTCCTACAATGAGCAGTTCTTC
>.|15|.|TRBV12-3/TRBV12-4|TRBJ2-3
CASSLVVGATDTQYF
TGTGCCAGCAGTTTAGTGGTAGGGGCAACAGATACGCAGTATTTT
>TRBD2|18|.|TRBV4-2|TRBJ2-1
CASSQVPAGAASYNEQFF
TGTGCCAGCAGCCAAGTGCCAGCGGGAGCCGCCTCCTACAATGAGCAGTTCTTC
>TRBD2|13|few|TRBV11-2|TRBJ2-1
CATTRSGGDEQFF
TGTGCCACCACGCGTAGCGGGGGTGATGAGCAGTTCTTC
>TRBD1|17|once|TRBV9|TRBJ2-7
CASSRDRVTSYGYEQYF
TGTGCCAGCAGCAGGGACAGGGTTACCAGTTATGGATACGAGCAGTACTTC
>TRBD1|18|few|TRBV24-1|TRBJ2-5
CATSDSTRDREFQETQYF
TGTGCCACCAGTGACTCGACCCGGGACAGGGAATTCCAAGAGACCCAGTACTTC
>TRBD2|15|.|TRBV24-1|TRBJ2-1
CATGLAGGHSNEQFF
TGTGCCACCGGGTTAGCGGGAGGCCATTCCAATGAGCAGTTCTTC
>TRBD1|15|few|TRBV5-1|TRBJ1-2
CASAGRTGPNYGYTF
TGCGCCAGCGCCGGAAGGACAGGGCCTAACTATGGCTACACCTTC
>.|15|.|TRBV5-1|TRBJ2-1
CASSLESMSYNEQFF
TGCGCCAGCAGCTTGGAGTCCATGAGCTACAATGAGCAGTTCTTC
>.|14|few|TRBV20-1|TRBJ1-2
CSAPTGGAGYGYTF
TGCAGTGCCCCAACTGGGGGGGCCGGCTATGGCTACACCTTC
>TRBD2|17|few|TRBV5-1|TRBJ2-5
CASSTHSGGTIRETQYF
TGCGCCAGCAGCACACATAGCGGGGGCACGATAAGGGAGACCCAGTACTTC
>.|13|.|TRBV18|TRBJ1-2
CASSNTREYGYTF
TGTGCCAGCTCTAACACACGGGAATATGGCTACACCTTC
>.|13|.|TRBV5-1|TRBJ2-3
CASSFGVTDTQYF
TGCGCCAGCAGCTTCGGGGTTACAGATACGCAGTATTTT
>TRBD1|11|.|TRBV29-1|TRBJ2-1
CSVLDRDEQFF
TGCAGCGTGCTGGACAGGGATGAGCAGTTCTTC
>.|14|.|TRBV7-8|TRBJ2-7
CASSLVEGTYEQYF
TGTGCCAGCAGCTTAGTAGAGGGAACATACGAGCAGTACTTC